What follows are 26 T cell receptor beta chains derived from one specimen sequenced in a study of T cells in narcolepsy (dated 2018 in TCRdb). Receptors were amplified or captured by the immunoSEQ multiplex PCR assay. In its TCRdb copy, this immuneACCESS table keeps in-frame sequences only and misses some clones. Where compared with another copy, unresolved V genes explain less than half of these, and the others have no known cause. The sample yields some 10,000 clones; around 94% were counted once. In total, the top ten clones hold 0.9% to 1.3% of the sample. Sequenced material: CD45RA- memory CD4+ T cells from PBMCs. This specimen's cell subset or site label, interpreted: memory T cells sorted ex vivo from peripheral blood. The receptors shown here come from a human donor with narcolepsy.

For the CDR3, the DNA is TGTGCCAGCACCGAGGACAGGCAGAACACTGAAGCTTTCTTT. As protein: CASTEDRQNTEAFF. J is TRBJ1-1 and V is TRBV2; 7 bases fit TRBD1. The junction had 6 bases not matched to a gene; V was cut back by 7 bases and J by 1 base. CDR3 length: 14 amino acids. CDR1 is SNHLY and CDR2 is FYNNEI in the germline V gene.

This chain joins TRBV19 and TRBJ1-1; no clear D gene. V lost 4 bases and J 6 bases, leaving 12 bases between the germline ends. This CDR3 is 13 amino acids long. Germline lookup yields CDR1 LNHDA and CDR2 SQIVND (reference sequence). CDR3 DNA: TGTGCCAGTAGTACGAAAGTGGGAGCTGAAGCTTTCTTT. Protein: CASSTKVGAEAFF.

The chain carries TRBV5-1 and TRBJ1-1; 7 bases are a match to TRBD1. After removal of 4 bases from V and 1 base from J, the junction contained 10 bases not matched to a gene. This CDR3 contains 16 residues. In germline, CDR1 is SGHRS, CDR2 YFSETQ. CDR3 DNA: TGCGCCAGCAGCCTCTTTCAGGGGGGCGCGAACACTGAAGCTTTCTTT. Encoded protein: CASSLFQGGANTEAFF. The full variable domain, with the rest looked up from reference TRBV5-1 and TRBJ1-1, is KAGVTQTPRYLIKTRGQQVTLSCSPISGHRSVSWYQQTPGQGLQFLFEYFSETQRNKGNFPGRFSGRQFSNSRSEMNVSTLELGDSALYLCASSLFQGGANTEAFFGQGTRLTVV.

The V gene is TRBV28, the J gene TRBJ2-6, with D possibly matching TRBD2 (6 bases). This CDR3 spans 16 amino acids. Trimming took off 6 bases at V and 0 bases at J, with 12 bases between the two ends. Per the germline V gene, CDR1 is MDHEN and CDR2 is SYDVKM. The CDR3 here is CASRTRESSGANVLTF. The DNA of the CDR3 is TGTGCCAGCAGGACTCGGGAGAGCTCTGGGGCCAACGTCCTGACTTTC.

The V gene is TRBV11-2, the J gene TRBJ2-1; 9 nucleotides align to TRBD1. CDR3 length equals 14 residues. J lost 3 bases, V lost 6 bases, and 3 bases had no gene match. Germline CDR1 is SGHAT and CDR2 is FQNNGV. Here the CDR3 DNA reads TGTGCCAGCAGGGGACAGGGCAGCTACAATGAGCAGTTCTTC. Amino acids: CASRGQGSYNEQFF.

In this sample, this clone turned up once. V gene TRBV19 combines with J gene TRBJ2-3; TRBD2 matches 8 bases. This CDR3 contains 13 residues. J gave up 6 bases and V 5 bases, and 4 bases lay outside the gene matches. Per the germline V gene, CDR1 is LNHDA and CDR2 is SQIVND (reference sequence). In nucleotides, the CDR3 is TGTGCCAGTAGTTCCCGACTAGCGGATACGCAGTATTTT. Its translation: CASSSRLADTQYF.

A remark on this clone: This specimen includes other DNA sequences encoding the same CDR3. This chain uses TRBV5-5 with TRBJ2-7, with TRBD2 identical over 11 bases. V lost 2 bases and J lost 6; bases outside the gene matches: 10. Germline-derived CDR1 and CDR2 are SGHKS and YYEKEE (reference sequence). CDR3 length: 16 residues. DNA of the CDR3: TGTGCCAGCAGCTTTGTGGGTAGCGGGGGGGCCGGCGAGCAGTACTTC. Translating it yields CASSFVGSGGAGEQYF.

The chain joins TRBV18 to TRBJ2-5, with no clear D. Looked up from germline, CDR1 is KGHSH and CDR2 is LQKENI. This CDR3 region has 13 residues. V lost 2 bases, J lost 1 base, and 5 bases lay in between. The CDR3 nucleotides read TGTGCCAGCTCACCATTATCCCAAGAGACCCAGTACTTC. It translates to CASSPLSQETQYF.

This clone came up once. The chain joins TRBV19 to TRBJ2-3; 10 positions match TRBD2. Per germline, CDR1 LNHDA and CDR2 SQIVND (reference sequence). The ends lost 3 bases at V and 1 base at J; junction bases unmatched: 10. This CDR3 is built from 18 residues. CDR3 bases: TGTGCCAGTAGTATGGAGCGGGAGGGCCTTGGGGGCACAGATACGCAGTATTTT. It encodes CASSMEREGLGGTDTQYF.

The chain employs TRBV2 and TRBJ1-3; perhaps TRBD1 as D (6 bases). Trimming left V 6 bases short and J 7 bases short, with 10 bases between. This CDR3 region has 12 residues. Germline CDR1 and CDR2: SNHLY and FYNNEI. CDR3 sequence: CASRITGNTIYF. DNA of the CDR3: TGTGCCAGCAGGATAACAGGGAACACCATATATTTT.

The chain uses TRBV9 and TRBJ1-5; D gene unclear. The CDR3 is made up of 15 amino acids. Germline loops: CDR1 SGDLS, CDR2 YYNGEE. V was trimmed by 2 bases and J by 0 bases, leaving 9 bases between them. DNA for the CDR3: TGTGCCAGCAGCGTCGACGGAGGTAGCAATCAGCCCCAGCATTTT. Its translation is CASSVDGGSNQPQHF.

The V and J genes are TRBV9 and TRBJ2-3; the D gene is possibly TRBD2 (6 bases). This CDR3 is built from 15 residues. V was shortened by 0 bases and J by 1 base, with 9 bases between the two germline ends. Germline V gene data show CDR1 as SGDLS and CDR2 as YYNGEE. In DNA, the CDR3 is TGTGCCAGCAGCGTAGTGGTAGCGGGCACAGATACGCAGTATTTT. This gives the protein CASSVVVAGTDTQYF.

The rearrangement uses TRBV13 and TRBJ1-3; D not certain. Deletions cut 2 bases from V and 3 bases from J, with 11 bases between. Germline CDR1 is PRHDT and CDR2 is FYEKMQ (reference sequence). This CDR3 is built from 15 residues. CDR3 amino acids: CASSLQTAGGNTIYF. The CDR3 DNA reads TGTGCCAGCAGCTTACAAACTGCAGGTGGAAACACCATATATTTT.

J is TRBJ1-6 and V is TRBV2; the D is unclear. Trimming pared 7 bases from V and 0 bases from J, leaving 13 bases between. The CDR3 runs to 16 residues. The V gene's germline CDR1 is SNHLY and CDR2 FYNNEI. This chain's CDR3 is CASTWTGGSYNSPLHF. DNA of the CDR3: TGTGCCAGCACCTGGACGGGAGGCTCCTATAATTCACCCCTCCACTTT.

The chain carries TRBV10-3 and TRBJ2-7; no clear D gene. The V end lost 9 bases, the J end lost 4 bases, and 19 bases lay between the germline ends. Looked up from germline, CDR1 is ENHRY and CDR2 is SYGVKD. CDR3 size: 14 residues. CDR3 sequence reads: CAMHSVPGKYEQYF. In DNA, the CDR3 is TGTGCCATGCACTCAGTCCCTGGGAAGTACGAGCAGTACTTC.

This chain links TRBV18 with TRBJ2-1; the D is unclear. Per germline, CDR1 KGHSH and CDR2 LQKENI. The CDR3 is made up of 13 amino acids. Trimming shortened V by 3 bases and J by 12 bases, and 15 bases separated the two germline ends. The CDR3 region has the DNA TGTGCCAGCTCACCGGCGGCCTTAGCCTCGCAGTTCTTC. Protein: CASSPAALASQFF.

The chain links TRBV5-1 to TRBJ2-3, with D possibly matching TRBD1 (6 bases). V was cut by 4 bases and J by 2 bases, with 14 bases left in between. The CDR3 has 15 amino acids. The germline CDR1 and CDR2 sequences are SGHRS and YFSETQ. The CDR3 nucleotides read TGCGCCAGCAGCGGGGGCCGGGCCCCCACAGATACGCAGTATTTT. Protein sequence: CASSGGRAPTDTQYF. The full variable domain, in which reference TRBV5-1 and TRBJ2-3 provide the parts outside the CDR3, is KAGVTQTPRYLIKTRGQQVTLSCSPISGHRSVSWYQQTPGQGLQFLFEYFSETQRNKGNFPGRFSGRQFSNSRSEMNVSTLELGDSALYLCASSGGRAPTDTQYFGPGTRLTVL.

This sequence joins TRBV4-2 and TRBJ1-2, with 11 bases lining up with TRBD1. V shed 2 bases, J shed 8 bases, and the junction held 10 bases outside the gene matches. Germline values: CDR1 LGHNA, CDR2 YNFKEQ. This CDR3 comprises 16 residues. The CDR3 DNA reads TGTGCCAGCAGCCAACCGGGACAGGGGGACAATAACGGCTACACCTTC. Protein: CASSQPGQGDNNGYTF.

V usage is TRBV5-4 and J usage is TRBJ2-3; 11 positions agree with TRBD2. The CDR3 contains 17 residues. The germline V gene encodes CDR1 SGHNT and CDR2 YYREEE (reference sequence). Unmatched junction bases numbered 9, after V lost 2 bases and J lost 4 bases. The chain's CDR3 is CASSFPTSGVRPDTQYF. The CDR3 coding sequence is TGTGCCAGCAGCTTTCCGACTAGCGGGGTAAGACCAGATACGCAGTATTTT. The full variable domain, completed using reference TRBV5-4 and TRBJ2-3, is ETGVTQSPTHLIKTRGQQVTLRCSSQSGHNTVSWYQQALGQGPQFIFQYYREEENGRGNFPPRFSGLQFPNYSSELNVNALELDDSALYLCASSFPTSGVRPDTQYFGPGTRLTVL.

This chain links TRBV27 with TRBJ1-1; 7 nucleotides agree with TRBD1. J lost 0 bases, V lost 6 bases, and 4 bases had no gene match. The CDR3 has 14 residues. Germline assignment: CDR1 MNHEY and CDR2 SMNVEV (reference sequence). CDR3 protein: CASRKQGMNTEAFF. DNA for the CDR3: TGTGCCAGCAGGAAACAGGGGATGAACACTGAAGCTTTCTTT.

A word on this clone: The junction does not match germline at one end; this may be a read error. The chain joins TRBV6-1 to TRBJ2-7; D perhaps matches TRBD1 (5 bases). The CDR3 totals 12 residues. Germline loops: CDR1 MNHNS, CDR2 SASEGT. This CDR3 reads CASSEEGRQVRF. CDR3 nucleotide sequence: TGTGCCAGCAGTGAAGAGGGGCGGCAGGTCCGCTTC.

The chain recombines TRBV6-5 with TRBJ2-7; D unclear. Trimming shortened V by 6 bases and J by 4 bases, and 13 bases separated the two germline ends. Germline lookup yields CDR1 MNHEY and CDR2 SVGAGI. The CDR3 covers 13 residues. The CDR3 DNA reads as TGTGCCAGCAGCCTAGTCGTAGGATACGAGCAGTACTTC. Residues: CASSLVVGYEQYF.

This clone has a single count. The J gene is TRBJ2-7, the V gene TRBV30; D is tentatively TRBD1 or TRBD2 (6 bases each). This CDR3 spans 14 amino acids. V shed 7 bases and J shed 4 bases, with 20 bases lying between them. Germline CDR1 GTSNPN, CDR2 SVGIG (reference sequence). CDR3 residues: CASHNRGDLYEQYF. The CDR3 bases are TGTGCCTCGCATAATAGGGGGGACCTTTACGAGCAGTACTTC. Full variable domain (outside the CDR3, taken from reference TRBV30 and TRBJ2-7): SQTIHQWPATLVQPVGSPLSLECTVEGTSNPNLYWYRQAAGRGLQLLFYSVGIGQISSEVPQNLSASRPQDRQFILSSKKLLLSDSGFYLCASHNRGDLYEQYFGPGTRLTVT.

This rearrangement joins TRBV5-4 to TRBJ1-2; no clear D gene. Per the germline V gene, CDR1 is SGHNT and CDR2 is YYREEE (reference sequence). Between the trimmed V and J ends, which lost 2 bases and 6 bases, there was a span of 5 bases. The CDR3 extends over 11 amino acids. The CDR3 region has the DNA TGTGCCAGCAGCTTCGAGGATGGCTACACCTTC. Translated: CASSFEDGYTF.

V and J are TRBV11-3 and TRBJ2-5, with D uncertain. This CDR3 region has 15 residues. Trimming took 4 bases from V and 0 from J, leaving 12 bases between them. CDR1 is SGHNT and CDR2 is YENEEA in the germline V gene. The CDR3 coding sequence is TGTGCCAGCAGCTCCCTTGGCCGGGACCAAGAGACCCAGTACTTC. This sequence encodes CASSSLGRDQETQYF.

The V gene is TRBV30, the J gene TRBJ2-7; 11 nucleotides align to TRBD2. CDR3 length: 14 residues. The ends lost 2 bases at V and 8 bases at J; junction bases unmatched: 8. In germline, CDR1 is GTSNPN, CDR2 SVGIG (reference sequence). The CDR3 sequence: CAWSPHLAGGQQYF. The DNA for the CDR3 is TGTGCCTGGAGTCCTCATTTAGCGGGAGGGCAGCAGTACTTC.